The rows below give T cell receptor beta chains drawn from one sample of a study of CD8 T cells in Susac syndrome. TCRdb reprocessed the immunoSEQ multiplex PCR reads with MiXCR, giving one entry per CDR3 protein. The sample holds 400,000 or so distinct CDR3 sequences, 85% seen once. Material for sequencing was CD8+ T cells from PBMCs. The source is a human donor with multiple sclerosis. CDR3s include the opening cysteine and the closing phenylalanine or tryptophan. The D gene is left open where the match is weak. A clone size is listed for some rows: how often the clone was seen (once, few, many), or a class if it is expanded.

d_call,j_call,v_call,clone_size,cdr3_nt,cdr3_aa
-,TRBJ1-5,TRBV6-5,once,TGTGCCAGCAGTCAAGTGGGGGCCAATCAGCCCCAGCATTTT,CASSQVGANQPQHF
-,TRBJ1-2,TRBV5-6,-,TGTGCCAGCACCAATCCGGGGGTGGGAACGGCTGGCTACACCTTC,CASTNPGVGTAGYTF
TRBD2,TRBJ2-7,TRBV25-1,few,TGTGCCAGCAGTGAATGGTCTAGCGGCTACGAGCAGTACTTC,CASSEWSSGYEQYF
TRBD2,TRBJ2-7,TRBV27,-,TGTGCCAGCAGTAGACTAGCGGGAGTCTACGAGCAGTACTTC,CASSRLAGVYEQYF
-,TRBJ2-2,TRBV27,-,TGTGCCAGCAGTTTATCTGTAGCGCCGAACACCGGGGAGCTGTTTTTT,CASSLSVAPNTGELFF
-,TRBJ1-5,TRBV6-1,-,TGTGCCAGCTCGGGGGGCAGGAGCAATCAGCCCCAGCATTTT,CASSGGRSNQPQHF
-,TRBJ2-1,TRBV12-3/TRBV12-4,-,TGTGCCAGCAGTTTAGGACAGCCTGAGCAGTTCTTC,CASSLGQPEQFF
-,TRBJ2-1,TRBV2,few,TGTGCCAGCGACGGCGGCAATGAGCAGTTCTTC,CASDGGNEQFF
-,TRBJ1-2,TRBV3-1,-,TGTGCCAGCAGCCCTTCCGAGATCTATGGCTACACCTTC,CASSPSEIYGYTF
-,TRBJ2-7,TRBV12-3/TRBV12-4,-,TGTGCCAGCACCAGAACTAGCAACTCCGAGCAGTACTTC,CASTRTSNSEQYF
-,TRBJ1-1,TRBV4-1,-,TGCGCCAGCAGCGCTCGGACGGGGAACACTGAAGCTTTCTTT,CASSARTGNTEAFF
-,TRBJ2-2,TRBV6-5,-,TGTGCCAGCAGCCTTGGGGTGCTAGACACCGGGGAGCTGTTTTTT,CASSLGVLDTGELFF
-,TRBJ1-1,TRBV4-1,-,TGCGCCAGCAGCCAAGATCTGGGGAGCACTGAAGCTTTCTTT,CASSQDLGSTEAFF
-,TRBJ2-7,TRBV7-9,-,TGTGCCAGCACCCCAATGGATCCTCCCTCCTACGAGCAGTACTTC,CASTPMDPPSYEQYF
TRBD2,TRBJ2-2,TRBV9,-,TGTGCCAGCAGCGTAACTAGCGGAGGGACCGGGGAGCTGTTTTTT,CASSVTSGGTGELFF
TRBD2,TRBJ2-1,TRBV6-5,-,TGTGCCAGCAGTTACTCGGGTAGCGGGGGGGGGAGCTCCTACAATGAGCAGTTCTTC,CASSYSGSGGGSSYNEQFF
TRBD1,TRBJ1-1,TRBV30,-,TGTGCCTGGAGTTGGGGGACAGGCCCTGAAGCTTTCTTT,CAWSWGTGPEAFF
-,TRBJ2-1,TRBV5-4,-,TGTGCCATTTCCACTACGGCCGGTGAGCAGTTCTTC,CAISTTAGEQFF
TRBD1,TRBJ2-7,TRBV30,-,TGTGCCTGGAGTTCGACAGGGGGCTCCGAGCAGTACTTC,CAWSSTGGSEQYF
-,TRBJ2-3,TRBV5-4,-,TGTGCCAGCAGCTTGGTGGGCGGCGGGCCAGATACGCAGTATTTT,CASSLVGGGPDTQYF
-,TRBJ2-3,TRBV13,few,TGTGCCAGCAGCAAACGAGGTGAGGGTGCAGATACGCAGTATTTT,CASSKRGEGADTQYF
-,TRBJ1-1,TRBV19,-,TGTGCCAGTAGTCTCGGGGACCAGGGGCTCGGTTCTGAAGCTTTCTTT,CASSLGDQGLGSEAFF
-,TRBJ1-2,TRBV29-1,-,TGCAGCGTCCGGGACGGGAGGGGAGGCTACACCTTC,CSVRDGRGGYTF
-,TRBJ2-5,TRBV12-3/TRBV12-4,few,TGTGCCAGCAGTTTGGGCCTGGGGGAGACCCAGTACTTC,CASSLGLGETQYF
-,TRBJ2-1,TRBV5-4,-,TGTGCCAGCAGCCACGTCCGGAATCCCCATGAGCAGTTCTTC,CASSHVRNPHEQFF
-,TRBJ1-5,TRBV4-1,once,TGCGCCAGCAGCCAAGATCAAATGGGGGGCGCGAGACAGCCCCAGCATTTT,CASSQDQMGGARQPQHF
TRBD2,TRBJ2-1,TRBV20-1,-,TGCAGTGCTTACCCCCGGGGCGGGGGGGCCGTTGAGCAGTTCTTC,CSAYPRGGGAVEQFF
-,TRBJ2-7,TRBV9,-,TGTGCCAGCAGTGTCCACGACAGGCCCTACGAGCAGTACTTC,CASSVHDRPYEQYF
-,TRBJ1-5,TRBV28,-,TGTGCCAGCAGGACGTGGGCCGCCGCTAATCAGCCCCAGCATTTT,CASRTWAAANQPQHF
-,TRBJ2-6,TRBV7-2,-,TGTGCCAGCAGCTTAGGGCTGGCAGGGCTTGGGGCCAACGTCCTGACTTTC,CASSLGLAGLGANVLTF
TRBD1,TRBJ2-7,TRBV20-1,-,TGCAGTGCCACCACCCGATCAGGGGGCGACGAGCAGTACTTC,CSATTRSGGDEQYF
-,TRBJ2-1,TRBV18,-,TGTGCCAGCTCACCACCTGTACAGATCTATGAGCAGTTCTTC,CASSPPVQIYEQFF
TRBD2,TRBJ2-2,TRBV5-1,-,TGCGCCAGCAGCTTGGGGCCGACTAGCGGGAGTATCGCCGGGGAGCTGTTTTTT,CASSLGPTSGSIAGELFF
TRBD1,TRBJ2-7,TRBV20-1,-,TGCAGTGCTCCCAAGCCGGACAGGGACCTCTACGAGCAGTACTTC,CSAPKPDRDLYEQYF
TRBD2,TRBJ2-7,TRBV4-1,once,TGCGCCAGCAGCCCACCGGGACTACTAGACGAGCAGTACTTC,CASSPPGLLDEQYF
-,TRBJ2-5,TRBV6-5,once,TGTGCCAGCAGTTCCTTCGAGGGCAGTGGTGAGACCCAGTACTTC,CASSSFEGSGETQYF
-,TRBJ1-1,TRBV5-6,-,TGTGCCAGCAGCTTGGCGGGCGCCACTGAAGCTTTCTTT,CASSLAGATEAFF
-,TRBJ2-1,TRBV20-1,-,TGCAGTGCTACTAAAACCGGGACGGGGTCCTACAATGAGCAGTTCTTC,CSATKTGTGSYNEQFF
TRBD1,TRBJ1-4,TRBV13,-,TGTGCCAGCAGCTGGGGACAGGAGGGTGAAAAACTGTTTTTT,CASSWGQEGEKLFF
TRBD1,TRBJ1-1,TRBV14,-,TGTGCCAGCAGACGAATCCAGGGGGCGAACACTGAAGCTTTCTTT,CASRRIQGANTEAFF
-,TRBJ1-5,TRBV6-4,-,TGTGCCAGCAGTGACTCGCCAGGGGCCAATCAGCCCCAGCATTTT,CASSDSPGANQPQHF
-,TRBJ2-3,TRBV12-3/TRBV12-4,-,TGTGCCAGCAGTTTATTTACAGGGACAGATACGCAGTATTTT,CASSLFTGTDTQYF
-,TRBJ1-2,TRBV19,few,TGTGCCAGTAGTCCTAACTATGGCTACACCTTC,CASSPNYGYTF
-,TRBJ2-7,TRBV15,-,TGTGCCACCAGCAGAGAGGGACCGCAAATCTACGAGCAGTACTTC,CATSREGPQIYEQYF
-,TRBJ1-2,TRBV20-1,-,TGCAGTGCTAGAGACCTGACAGTAAACTATGGCTACACCTTC,CSARDLTVNYGYTF
TRBD2,TRBJ2-7,TRBV7-7,-,TGTGCTAGCAGCTTAGGTGCTCGGGGGGGACCTTACGATGAGCAGTACTTC,CASSLGARGGPYDEQYF
-,TRBJ2-1,TRBV5-5,-,TGTGCCAGCACCTATACAGGGAGTGAGCAGTTCTTC,CASTYTGSEQFF
-,TRBJ2-7,TRBV29-1,-,TGCAGCGTTCCAGGGACCAGCTCCTACGAGCAGTACTTC,CSVPGTSSYEQYF
TRBD1,TRBJ1-1,TRBV5-5,-,TGTGCCAGCAGCTTCGAGGGGGCCACTGAAGCTTTCTTT,CASSFEGATEAFF
-,TRBJ2-1,TRBV6-1,-,TGTGCCAGCAGTGATATCGGGGATGAGCAGTTCTTC,CASSDIGDEQFF
-,TRBJ2-3,TRBV4-2,-,TGTGCCAGCAGCCAAGAAGGATTAGCGGAGATCACAGATACGCAGTATTTT,CASSQEGLAEITDTQYF